This T cell receptor beta chain was identified during a study of blood T cell repertoires in COVID-19 (dated by TCRdb to the early 2020s). For the wider study: The collaborator samples originated in the United States, Italy and Spain and spanned the acute and convalescent phases of COVID-19. The prospective study material was composed of cDNA or gDNA derived from T cells, B-cell-depleted T cells, or PBMCs. The repertoires were released in a freely available public database meant as a resource for research on the immune response to SARS-CoV-2. A de-identified subject ID, COVID-19 status, age in years and sex were almost always included in the sample metadata. Where available, HLA class I and class II types were taken from metadata supplied by the sample provider and were not determined by assay-based typing. Samples were obtained from the ongoing ImmuneRACE study (first 160 participants) and from some 1,200 subjects provided by 6 global collaborators. Deeply sampled blood TCRbeta repertoires from subjects exposed to, actively infected with, or recovered from COVID-19 were included in the dataset.

TCRbeta CDR3 regions were amplified from genomic DNA by means of the immunoSEQ Assay, a bias-controlled multiplex PCR. The original methods were these. Within the assay, amplification of reference gene primers was used to estimate how many nucleated cells each sample contained. Sequence reads were collapsed and filtered to measure the absolute abundance of every unique TCRbeta CDR3 rearrangement. For each sample, productive Simpson clonality was calculated by taking the square root of Simpson's diversity index across productive rearrangements. TCRdb took this table from immuneACCESS and kept in-frame rearrangements with V and J called. Such tables lack part of the clones; where checked against another copy, unresolved V genes explain under half of the gap, and the rest is unexplained. Clone size and the V and J calls come from that table; the DNA yielded D and trimming. The sample includes around 200,000 clones, with about 85% observed a single time. Around a sixth of the sample is held by the ten biggest clonotypes.

Summary of the overall study and its limitations: The quantity of clinical and demographic metadata differed by source and by participant and was supplied without curation.

This clone was counted a few times. Its antigen specificity is not known. No base-level quality is on record; no much larger clone is a single base apart. In Seattle, one collaborating source enrolled patients while the infection was active and tracked those patients longitudinally over the course of disease. Each collaborating institution followed its own protocols to collect whole blood in K2EDTA tubes. For TCRbeta analysis, collaborators shipped samples as frozen whole blood, isolated PBMCs, or DNA extracted from either of those sample types. In the germline V gene (reference sequence), CDR1 corresponds to WNHNN and CDR2 to SYGVQD. Including the terminal cysteine and phenylalanine, the CDR3 comprises 17 residues. Just CDR3 DNA is preserved here, 51 bases in frame from base 1. Germline trimming amounts to 0 bases on V and 2 bases on J, with 10 as the count of junction bases outside the gene matches.

The sequenced sample consisted of peripheral blood. The TCR comes from a person in their 70s with COVID-19, enrolled during active disease. Recombination linked TRBV10-1 to TRBJ2-7, with 7 bases matching TRBD1. In nucleotides, the sequence is TGCGCCAGCAGTGAGTCTTGTGGAGGACAGGTCCCCTACGAGCAGTACTTC. Protein translation: CASSESCGGQVPYEQYF.